This TCR beta chain originates from a study of Ad26.COV2.S vaccination and SARS-CoV-2 variants. Treatment given: some 19 received Ad26.COV2.S at low or high dose, single or two shots; roughly 5 received placebo; per-sample allocation not given. Sampling happened 63 days after the first vaccine or placebo injection. Germline CDR1 SGHKS, CDR2 YYEKEE (reference sequence). The CDR3 has 15 residues. V was pared by 4 bases and J by 0 bases, with 11 bases between. The repertoire was sequenced with immunoSEQ multiplex PCR; TCRdb's copy has only in-frame clones and lacks some. In the table there are 400,000 to 500,000 clones, around 89% of which are singletons.

This specimen consisted of peripheral blood, obtained in a trial of Ad26.COV2.S vaccine versus placebo. This TCR came from a person aged 18-60 years who received the Ad26.COV2.S COVID-19 vaccine or a placebo. The rearrangement joins TRBV5-5 to TRBJ1-5, with D unresolved. The CDR3 spells CASSVGINSNQPQHF. DNA for the CDR3: TGTGCCAGCAGCGTGGGCATTAATAGCAATCAGCCCCAGCATTTT.